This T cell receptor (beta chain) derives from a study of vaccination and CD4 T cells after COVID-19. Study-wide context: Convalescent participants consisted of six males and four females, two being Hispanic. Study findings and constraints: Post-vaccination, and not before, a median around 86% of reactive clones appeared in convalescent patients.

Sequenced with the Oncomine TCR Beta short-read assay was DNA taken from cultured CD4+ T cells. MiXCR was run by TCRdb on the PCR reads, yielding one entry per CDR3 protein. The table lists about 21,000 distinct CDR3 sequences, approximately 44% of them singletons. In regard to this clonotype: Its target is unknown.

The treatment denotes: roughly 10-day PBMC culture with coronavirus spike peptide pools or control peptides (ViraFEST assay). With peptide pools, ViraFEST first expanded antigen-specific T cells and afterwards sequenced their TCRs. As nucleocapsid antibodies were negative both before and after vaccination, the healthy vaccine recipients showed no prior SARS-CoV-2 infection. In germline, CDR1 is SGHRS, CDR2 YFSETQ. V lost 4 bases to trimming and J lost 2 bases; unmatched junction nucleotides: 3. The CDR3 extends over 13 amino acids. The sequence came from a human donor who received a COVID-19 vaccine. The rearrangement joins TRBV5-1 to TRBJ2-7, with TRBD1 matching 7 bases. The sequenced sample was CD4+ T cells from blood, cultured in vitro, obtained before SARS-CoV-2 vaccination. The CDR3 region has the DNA TGCGCCAGCAGCCGGGACAGAACCTACGAGCAGTACTTC. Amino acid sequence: CASSRDRTYEQYF.